The 30 T cell receptor beta chains given below trace back to one sample, sequenced in a study of blood T cell repertoires in COVID-19. Assay: immunoSEQ multiplex PCR; the TCRdb copy retains only in-frame clones and omits some. The profile shows about 39,000 clones, about 90% of them singletons. The specimen was peripheral blood. The receptor source for this set is a man aged 50-60 years with active or convalescent COVID-19.

The J gene is TRBJ1-4, the V gene TRBV18; 8 bases line up with TRBD1. CDR3 length: 15 residues. Germline CDR1 reads KGHSH; CDR2 reads LQKENI. After removal of 6 bases from V and 8 bases from J, the junction contained 11 bases not matched to a gene. For the CDR3, the DNA is TGTGCCAGCTCTCAGGACAGGGTGCCCTACGAAAAACTGTTTTTT. Translation: CASSQDRVPYEKLFF.

This sequence joins TRBV3-1 (or the pseudogene TRBV3-2) and TRBJ1-1, with TRBD1 as a possible D gene (6 bases). The V end lost 3 bases, the J end lost 5 bases, and 7 bases lay between the germline ends. In germline, CDR1 is LGHDT, CDR2 YNNKEL (reference sequence). The CDR3 covers 12 residues. The CDR3, as DNA: TGTGCCAGCAGCCAGCAGGGGACTGAAGCTTTCTTT. Residues: CASSQQGTEAFF.

V usage is TRBV19 and J usage is TRBJ1-5, with TRBD1 identical over 10 bases. J lost 3 bases, V lost 7 bases, and 21 bases had no gene match. The CDR3 has 20 amino acids. CDR1 LNHDA and CDR2 SQIVND come from the germline V gene (reference sequence). For the CDR3, the DNA is TGTGCCAGTACCCCAGGAAGCCTCCTCCTGGGACAGGGGTCCAATCAGCCCCAGCATTTT. Translated, it gives CASTPGSLLLGQGSNQPQHF.

The rearrangement links TRBV30 to TRBJ1-1; D uncertain. V was pared by 2 bases and J by 0 bases, with 10 bases between. The germline V gene encodes CDR1 GTSNPN and CDR2 SVGIG (reference sequence). This CDR3 spans 14 amino acids. CDR3: CAWSQSGLNTEAFF. The CDR3 DNA sequence: TGTGCCTGGAGTCAAAGCGGGTTGAACACTGAAGCTTTCTTT. The full variable domain, its missing parts supplied by reference TRBV30 and TRBJ1-1, is SQTIHQWPATLVQPVGSPLSLECTVEGTSNPNLYWYRQAAGRGLQLLFYSVGIGQISSEVPQNLSASRPQDRQFILSSKKLLLSDSGFYLCAWSQSGLNTEAFFGQGTRLTVV.

The chain combines TRBV29-1 with TRBJ1-2; 7 bases agree with TRBD1. CDR1 and CDR2 from the germline V gene are SQVTM and ANQGSEA. The CDR3 is made up of 17 amino acids. Losses at the gene ends were 3 bases for V and 4 bases for J; bases not matched to a gene: 17. Written as DNA, the CDR3 is TGCAGCGTTGATTTGGCCCCGGGCGGGACAGTCTTCTATGGCTACACCTTC. As protein: CSVDLAPGGTVFYGYTF.

The chain is built from TRBV7-9 and TRBJ1-5; D remains ambiguous. The germline gives CDR1 SEHNR, CDR2 FQNEAQ (reference sequence). CDR3 length: 14 amino acids. Trimming stripped 5 bases from V and 4 bases from J, with 12 bases between. The CDR3 spells CASSPKAGNQPQHF. The CDR3 region has the DNA TGTGCCAGCAGCCCCAAGGCGGGAAATCAGCCCCAGCATTTT. Looking up the rest from reference TRBV7-9 and TRBJ1-5 gives the full variable domain: DTGVSQNPRHKITKRGQNVTFRCDPISEHNRLYWYRQTLGQGPEFLTYFQNEAQLEKSRLLSDRFSAERPKGSFSTLEIQRTEQGDSAMYLCASSPKAGNQPQHFGDGTRLSIL.

CDR3 nucleotide sequence: TGTGCCAGCTCTGCGGGACAGGAGAGTCTATGGGGCTACACCTTC. Its translation: CASSAGQESLWGYTF. This rearrangement joins TRBV18 to TRBJ1-2; 8 bases fit TRBD1. Germline V CDR1 and CDR2: KGHSH, LQKENI. V gave up 6 bases and J gave up 8 bases; unmatched junction bases: 14. The CDR3 runs to 15 residues.

The CDR3 nucleotides are TGTGCCTGGAGTGTACAGTCCACCGGGGAGCTGTTTTTT. Translation gives CAWSVQSTGELFF. The J gene is TRBJ2-2, the V gene TRBV30; D gene unclear. Germline CDR1 reads GTSNPN; CDR2 reads SVGIG (reference sequence). With 0 bases removed from V and 4 bases from J, the gap between germline ends came to 6 bases. This CDR3 is 13 amino acids long.

This clone came up a few times. V gene TRBV30 combines with J gene TRBJ2-1; 11 nucleotides match TRBD2. The CDR3 has 16 residues. In germline, CDR1 is GTSNPN, CDR2 SVGIG (reference sequence). V lost 3 bases, J lost 2 bases, and 6 bases stayed unmatched. This CDR3 reads CAWRLAGASTYNEQFF. DNA for the CDR3: TGTGCCTGGAGACTAGCGGGGGCGAGTACCTACAATGAGCAGTTCTTC.

J is TRBJ2-3 and V is TRBV13; a weak D match, TRBD1 (6 bases). V was cut by 1 base and J by 5 bases, with 13 bases left in between. The CDR3 is 15 residues long. Germline assignment: CDR1 PRHDT and CDR2 FYEKMQ (reference sequence). This CDR3 is CASSLDGGRGDTQYF. The CDR3 DNA follows: TGTGCCAGCAGCTTAGATGGGGGCCGGGGAGATACGCAGTATTTT.

The rearrangement uses TRBV27 and TRBJ1-1; tentative D call: TRBD1 (6 bases). Trimming removed 0 bases at V and 0 bases at J, with 8 bases between. In germline, CDR1 is MNHEY, CDR2 SMNVEV (reference sequence). This CDR3 has 15 residues. CDR3 sequence (DNA): TGTGCCAGCAGTTTATCACGGACAGTGAACACTGAAGCTTTCTTT. Translation gives CASSLSRTVNTEAFF.

This clone was seen only a few times. The chain employs TRBV6-2 or TRBV6-3 and TRBJ1-2; 7 bases agree with TRBD1. Per the germline V gene, CDR1 is MNHEY and CDR2 is SVGEGT. With 6 bases clipped from V and 0 bases from J, the junction kept 16 bases outside the gene matches. The CDR3 covers 18 residues. The CDR3 nucleotides read TGTGCCAGCAGCTCGGTTGTTGACAGGGCCTTTACTAACTATGGCTACACCTTC. Its translation: CASSSVVDRAFTNYGYTF.

The chain couples TRBV10-3 to TRBJ1-6, with TRBD1 as a possible D gene (6 bases). Trimming shortened V by 10 bases and J by 7 bases, and 14 bases separated the two germline ends. CDR1 and CDR2 from the germline V gene are ENHRY and SYGVKD. The length of the CDR3 is 13 residues. This CDR3 reads CATKTGSNSPLHF. Written as DNA, the CDR3 is TGTGCCACAAAAACAGGGAGCAATTCACCCCTCCACTTT.

CDR3 loop: CASSPLGSGNTIYF. For the CDR3, the DNA is TGTGCCAGCAGCCCCCTAGGATCTGGAAACACCATATATTTT. The rearrangement joins TRBV4-2 to TRBJ1-3; D ambiguous. Germline assignment: CDR1 LGHNA and CDR2 YNFKEQ. The CDR3 is made up of 14 amino acids. Trimming cost V 4 bases and J 1 base, with 8 bases left between them.

This chain joins TRBV2 and TRBJ1-5; D is undetermined. The CDR3 covers 12 residues. Germline CDR1 and CDR2: SNHLY and FYNNEI. Trimming took 7 bases from V and 8 from J, leaving 12 bases between them. The CDR3 here is CASTYSTEPQHF. The CDR3 bases are TGTGCCAGCACATATTCGACTGAGCCCCAGCATTTT.

This clone was detected a few times. The genes are TRBV30 and TRBJ2-1; D is unclear. Germline V gene sequence: CDR1 GTSNPN, CDR2 SVGIG (reference sequence). The length of the CDR3 is 15 residues. V was pared by 0 bases and J by 1 base, with 10 bases between. CDR3 sequence (DNA): TGTGCCTGGAGTGTAAGCCTAGTATCCTACAATGAGCAGTTCTTC. Its translation: CAWSVSLVSYNEQFF.

The V gene is TRBV7-2, the J gene TRBJ2-2, with 12 bases identical to TRBD2. Germline V gives CDR1 SGHTA, CDR2 FQGNSA. Trimming at V came to 2 bases and at J to 1 base, leaving 5 bases not matched to a gene. CDR3 length equals 18 residues. The CDR3 loop is CASSLRASGGVNTGELFF. The CDR3, as DNA: TGTGCCAGCAGCTTAAGGGCTAGCGGGGGGGTGAACACCGGGGAGCTGTTTTTT.

The chain is built from TRBV5-4 and TRBJ2-2; TRBD2 matches 14 bases. The length of the CDR3 is 17 residues. J lost 5 bases, V lost 4 bases, and 7 bases had no gene match. Per germline, CDR1 SGHNT and CDR2 YYREEE (reference sequence). CDR3: CASSPPGLAGETGELFF. CDR3 in DNA: TGTGCCAGCAGCCCGCCGGGACTAGCGGGAGAGACCGGGGAGCTGTTTTTT.

V gene TRBV5-1 combines with J gene TRBJ1-3; no firm D call. Between the trimmed V and J ends, which lost 0 bases and 0 bases, there was a span of 7 bases. Germline V gene sequence: CDR1 SGHRS, CDR2 YFSETQ. The CDR3 runs to 15 residues. CDR3 nucleotide sequence: TGCGCCAGCAGCTTGGAACGGGGCTCTGGAAACACCATATATTTT. Its translation: CASSLERGSGNTIYF.

J is TRBJ2-5 and V is TRBV9; a possible D gene is TRBD2 (5 bases). The CDR3 loop spans 11 amino acids. V was clipped by 4 bases and J by 7 bases, with 8 bases between them. The germline CDR1 and CDR2 sequences are SGDLS and YYNGEE. CDR3 nucleotide sequence: TGTGCCAGCAGCTTAAGCGGGACCCAGTACTTC. Translation: CASSLSGTQYF.

The CDR3 sequence is CASSPPNPGREKNIQYF. The CDR3 nucleotides read TGTGCCAGCTCACCACCGAATCCTGGCAGGGAAAAAAACATTCAGTACTTC. The chain joins TRBV18 to TRBJ2-4; tentatively, D is TRBD1 (5 bases). This CDR3 spans 17 amino acids. The ends were cut back, 0 bases at V and 4 bases at J, with 16 bases in the middle. CDR1 is KGHSH and CDR2 is LQKENI in the germline V gene.

Worth noting for this clone: The junction differs from germline at one of its ends, possibly a read error. The genes are TRBV2 and TRBJ2-1; D call uncertain. Per germline, CDR1 SNHLY and CDR2 FYNNEI. There are 13 residues in the CDR3. As DNA, the CDR3 is TGTGCCAGCAGCGAAGTGATCCGGGTTGAGCAGTTCTTC. It yields the protein CASSEVIRVEQFF.

This rearrangement joins TRBV5-6 to TRBJ2-5; weak D call: TRBD1 (5 bases). The germline CDR1 and CDR2 sequences are SGHDT and YYEEEE. Deletions cut 1 base from V and 3 bases from J, with 13 bases between. The CDR3 is 15 residues long. CDR3 sequence: CASSLRFAGKETQYF. CDR3 nucleotide sequence: TGTGCCAGCAGCTTGCGATTTGCAGGGAAAGAGACCCAGTACTTC.

This rearrangement joins TRBV6-5 to TRBJ1-6, with a possible D match to TRBD1 (5 bases). This CDR3 spans 13 amino acids. Germline V CDR1 and CDR2: MNHEY, SVGAGI. V gave up 9 bases and J gave up 8 bases, with 14 bases separating them. CDR3 sequence: CASGGWEDSPLHF. Written as DNA, the CDR3 is TGTGCCAGTGGGGGGTGGGAAGATTCACCCCTCCACTTT.

The chain has TRBV7-3 and TRBJ2-5, with TRBD2 identical over 8 bases. The CDR3 has 15 residues. CDR1 SGHTA and CDR2 FQGTGA come from the germline V gene. V lost 0 bases, J lost 5 bases, and 5 bases stayed unmatched. In DNA form, the CDR3 reads TGTGCCAGCAGCTTAACTAGCGGGGCAGGGGAGACCCAGTACTTC. Translated: CASSLTSGAGETQYF.

This clone has a handful of counts. This chain links TRBV10-3 with TRBJ2-5; 7 bases align to TRBD2. V shed 2 bases, J shed 3 bases, and the junction held 12 bases outside the gene matches. This CDR3 is built from 17 residues. Per germline, CDR1 ENHRY and CDR2 SYGVKD. This CDR3 is CAISEGRASGFEETQYF. The CDR3 region has the DNA TGTGCCATCAGTGAGGGGAGGGCTAGCGGCTTCGAAGAGACCCAGTACTTC.

The chain is built from TRBV13 and TRBJ2-1, with 12 bases aligning to TRBD2. Germline lookup yields CDR1 PRHDT and CDR2 FYEKMQ (reference sequence). There are 16 residues in the CDR3. The J segment lost 5 bases and the V segment lost 1 base, leaving 3 bases of the junction unmatched. The CDR3 nucleotides read TGTGCCAGCAGCTTAGCTAGCGGGGGGGATAACAATGAGCAGTTCTTC. Translated: CASSLASGGDNNEQFF.

The J gene is TRBJ2-2, the V gene TRBV6-5; D not resolved. Germline CDR1 reads MNHEY; CDR2 reads SVGAGI. The CDR3 has 12 amino acids. The ends were cut back, 7 bases at V and 7 bases at J, with 10 bases in the middle. The CDR3 is CASISVIGELFF. In DNA, the CDR3 is TGTGCCAGCATATCGGTAATCGGGGAGCTGTTTTTT.

Comments on this clone: Germline and junction disagree at one end, which may indicate a read error. This chain connects TRBV19 to TRBJ1-5; 7 nucleotides line up with TRBD1. Germline CDR1 reads LNHDA; CDR2 reads SQIVND (reference sequence). The CDR3 has 15 residues. CDR3 in amino acids: CASRRQGIGNQPQHF. In nucleotides, the CDR3 is TGTGCCAGTAGGAGACAGGGAATAGGAAATCAGCCTCAGCATTTT. The full variable domain, with the rest looked up from reference TRBV19 and TRBJ1-5, is DGGITQSPKYLFRKEGQNVTLSCEQNLNHDAMYWYRQDPGQGLRLIYYSQIVNDFQKGDIAEGYSVSREKKESFPLTVTSAQKNPTAFYLCASRRQGIGNQPQHFGDGTRLSIL.

The rearrangement links TRBV6-5 to TRBJ2-7; 9 bases fit TRBD2. Germline values: CDR1 MNHEY, CDR2 SVGAGI. After removal of 10 bases from V and 6 bases from J, the junction contained 10 bases not matched to a gene. The CDR3 is 13 residues long. The CDR3 nucleotides read TGTGCCACCGCGGGGGGGCAAAGAGGCGAGCAGTACGTC. Translating gives CATAGGQRGEQYV.